A single T cell receptor (beta chain) is shown here with its context. Authors' data handling: Estimated nucleated cell counts came from reference gene primer amplification. Method: immunoSEQ multiplex PCR; TCRdb's copy keeps in-frame clones and lacks some. For V, J and clone size, that table is used; D and trimming come from the DNA. The sample lists about 240,000 clones; roughly 91% were seen once. V gave up 3 bases and J gave up 5 bases; unmatched junction bases: 7. The germline CDR1 and CDR2 sequences are LGHDT and YNNKEL (reference sequence). This CDR3 is built from 15 residues. The source of the sample is a study of blood T cell repertoires in COVID-19.

The sequence derives from a woman in her 30s who had recovered from COVID-19. Sequencing input: PBMCs or T cells enriched from blood (not recorded which). The chain uses TRBV3-1 (or the pseudogene TRBV3-2) and TRBJ1-1; 9 bases map to TRBD1. The CDR3 reads CASSQGDRDRTEAFF. CDR3 coding DNA: TGTGCCAGCAGCCAGGGGGACAGGGACCGGACTGAAGCTTTCTTT.